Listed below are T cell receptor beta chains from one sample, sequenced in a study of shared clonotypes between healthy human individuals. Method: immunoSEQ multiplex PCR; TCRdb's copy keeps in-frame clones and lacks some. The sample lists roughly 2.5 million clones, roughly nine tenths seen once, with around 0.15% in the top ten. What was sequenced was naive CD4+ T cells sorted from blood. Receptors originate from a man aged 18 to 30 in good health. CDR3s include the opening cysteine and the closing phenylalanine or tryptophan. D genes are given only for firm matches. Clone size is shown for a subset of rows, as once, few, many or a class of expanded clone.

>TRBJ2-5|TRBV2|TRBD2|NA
TGTGCCAGCAGTGATCCAGGAGCGGGATCAGAGACCCAGTACTTC
CASSDPGAGSETQYF
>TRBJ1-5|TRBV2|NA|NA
TGTGCCAGCAGTGAAACGGCCCAGCCCCAGCATTTT
CASSETAQPQHF
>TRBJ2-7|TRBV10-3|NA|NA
TGTGCCATCAGGGCGGAACAATCAACCTACGAGCAGTACTTC
CAIRAEQSTYEQYF
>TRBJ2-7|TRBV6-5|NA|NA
TGTGCCAGCAGTCGCCGCGACGAGCAGTACTTC
CASSRRDEQYF
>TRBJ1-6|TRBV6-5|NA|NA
TGTGCCAGTAGGTCGGGGGTTAATTCACCCCTCCACTTT
CASRSGVNSPLHF
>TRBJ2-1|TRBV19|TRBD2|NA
TGTGCCAGTAGTATAGGGACTAGTTCGGGGTTGGAGCAGTTCTTC
CASSIGTSSGLEQFF
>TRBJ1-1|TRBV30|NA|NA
TGTGCCTGGACGCGCGGGACGGCTTTCTTT
CAWTRGTAFF
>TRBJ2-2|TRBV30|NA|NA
TGTGCCTGGAGTAGGAGCGTAGGGACCGGGGAGCTGTTTTTT
CAWSRSVGTGELFF
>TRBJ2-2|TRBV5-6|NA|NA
TGTGCCAGCAGCTTGTTTTGGGACGGCTACACCGGGGAGCTGTTTTTT
CASSLFWDGYTGELFF
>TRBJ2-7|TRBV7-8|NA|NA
TGTGCCAGCAGCACGCGGACAGCATACGAGCAGTACTTC
CASSTRTAYEQYF
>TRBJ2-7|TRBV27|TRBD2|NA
TGTGCCAGCAGTCCTAGCGGGGTCGGCGGGGGCGAGCAGTACTTC
CASSPSGVGGGEQYF
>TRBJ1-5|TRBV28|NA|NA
TGTGCCAGCAGTTTACAGGGGCCCCGGGGCAATCAGCCCCAGCATTTT
CASSLQGPRGNQPQHF
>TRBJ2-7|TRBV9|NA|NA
TGTGCCAGCAGCCTTCCTCTCCCCTACGAGCAGTACTTC
CASSLPLPYEQYF
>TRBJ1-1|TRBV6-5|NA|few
TGTGCCAGCAGTCGAAACACTGAAGCTTTCTTT
CASSRNTEAFF
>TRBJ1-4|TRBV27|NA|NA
TGTGCCAGCCGATTCCAGGGAACTAATGAAAAACTGTTTTTT
CASRFQGTNEKLFF
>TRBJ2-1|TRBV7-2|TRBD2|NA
TGTGCCAGCAGCTCGAGGACTAGCGGGAGTTTCAGTTTGAATGAGCAGTTCTTC
CASSSRTSGSFSLNEQFF
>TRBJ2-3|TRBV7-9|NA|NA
TGTGCCAGCAGCTTAGCGGAGAGCACAGATACGCAGTATTTT
CASSLAESTDTQYF
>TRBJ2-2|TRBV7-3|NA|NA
TGTGCCAGCAGCTTTAGAGGGAACACCGGGGAGCTGTTTTTT
CASSFRGNTGELFF
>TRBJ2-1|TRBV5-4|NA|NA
TGTGCCAGCAGCCATTCATCATCTTGGGGTGAGCAGTTCTTC
CASSHSSSWGEQFF
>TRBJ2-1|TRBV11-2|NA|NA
TGTGCCAGCAGCTTAGATCGAGGGGATGAGCAGTTCTTC
CASSLDRGDEQFF
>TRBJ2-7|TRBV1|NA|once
TGCACCAGCAGCCAAGAAGCCGGGACAGGGAGCTACGAGCAGTACTTC
CTSSQEAGTGSYEQYF
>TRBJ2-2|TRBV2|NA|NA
TGTGCCAGCAGTTCCATAGACACAAACGCGTCCGGGGAGCTGTTTTTT
CASSSIDTNASGELFF
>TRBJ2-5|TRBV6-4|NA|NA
TGTGCCAGCAGTGACGGGGCGGGGCGGAACCAAGAGACCCAGTACTTC
CASSDGAGRNQETQYF
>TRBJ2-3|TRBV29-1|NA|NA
TGCAGCTCCCGCCGGGCAACAATAGGGGATACGCAGTATTTT
CSSRRATIGDTQYF
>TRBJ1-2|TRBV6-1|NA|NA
TGTGCGAGAAGGGGAAACTATGGCTACACCTTC
CARRGNYGYTF
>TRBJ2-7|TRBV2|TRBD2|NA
TGTGCCAGCAGTGAACCTCCGGGGGGGATATACGAGCAGTACTTC
CASSEPPGGIYEQYF
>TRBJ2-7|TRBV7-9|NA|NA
TGTGCCAGCAGCTTCGCTAGCCGGTTTGAGCAGTACTTC
CASSFASRFEQYF
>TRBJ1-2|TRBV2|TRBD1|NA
TGTGCCAGCAGCGTAGACAGGGGAAATGGCTACACCTTC
CASSVDRGNGYTF
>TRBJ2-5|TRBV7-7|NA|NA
TGTGCTAGCAGCTCGCAGGGATGGGAGACCCAGTACTTC
CASSSQGWETQYF
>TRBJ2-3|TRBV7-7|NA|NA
TGTGCTAGCAGCTCCGGGACTGGCACAGATACGCAGTATTTT
CASSSGTGTDTQYF
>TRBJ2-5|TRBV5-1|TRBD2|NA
TGCGCCAGCAGCTTGCTCCCTAGCGGGAGAGGAGAGACCCAGTACTTC
CASSLLPSGRGETQYF
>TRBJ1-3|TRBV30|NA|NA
TGTGCCTGGGCTCCGGGACCGAGAAACACCATATATTTT
CAWAPGPRNTIYF
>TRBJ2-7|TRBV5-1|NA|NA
TGCGCCAGCAGCTTGGGGGGACTGGAATCCTACGAGCAGTACTTC
CASSLGGLESYEQYF
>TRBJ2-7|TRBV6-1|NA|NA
TGTGCCAGCAGTGAAACCCACCATAACTTC
CASSETHHNF
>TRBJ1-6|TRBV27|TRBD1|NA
TGTGCCAGCAGTTCAACCCGACAGGGCGATAATTCACCCCTCCACTTT
CASSSTRQGDNSPLHF
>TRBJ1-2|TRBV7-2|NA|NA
TGTGCCAGCAGCACTAGACAGCGATTAGACTACACCTTC
CASSTRQRLDYTF
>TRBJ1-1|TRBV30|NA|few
TGTGCCTGGAGACTAGGATGGCGGGGGCGAACCACTGAAGCTTTCTTT
CAWRLGWRGRTTEAFF
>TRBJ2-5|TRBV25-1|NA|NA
TGTGCCAGCAGTGACCCCGGACAGCAAGAGACCCAGTACTTC
CASSDPGQQETQYF
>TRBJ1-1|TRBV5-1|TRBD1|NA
TGCGCCAGCAGCCCAGACAGGGATACCGCTTTCTTT
CASSPDRDTAFF
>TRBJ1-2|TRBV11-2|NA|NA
TGTGCCAGCAGCCCCTCGGGTTGGGGCTACACCTTC
CASSPSGWGYTF
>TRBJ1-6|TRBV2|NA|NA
TGTGCCAGCCTCACCGACGGGACCTATAATTCACCCCTCCACTTT
CASLTDGTYNSPLHF
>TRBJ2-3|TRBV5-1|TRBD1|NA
TGCGCCAGCAGCTCAAGACCGGGACAGGGGGGAGATACGCAGTATTTT
CASSSRPGQGGDTQYF
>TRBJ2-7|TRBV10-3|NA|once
TGTGCCATCAGTGATCAACTTAGCTCCTACGAGCAGTACTTC
CAISDQLSSYEQYF
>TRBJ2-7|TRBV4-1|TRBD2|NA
TGCGCCAGCAGCCAAGATAAGGGGACTACTATCTACGAGCAGTACTTC
CASSQDKGTTIYEQYF
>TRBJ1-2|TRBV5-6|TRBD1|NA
TGTGCCAGCAGCATCGACAGGGGGATCTATGGCTACACCTTC
CASSIDRGIYGYTF
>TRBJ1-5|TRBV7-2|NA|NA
TGTGCCAGCAGCTTATTGACAGGTCGGGGCAATCAGCCCCAGCATTTT
CASSLLTGRGNQPQHF
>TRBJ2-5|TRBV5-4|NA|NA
TGTGCCAGCAGCTTGAGAGCGGGACAACAAGAGACCCAGTACTTC
CASSLRAGQQETQYF
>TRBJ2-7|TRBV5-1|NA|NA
TGCGCCAGCAGCTTGGAACCGGCCAGGGAACATCCCTACGAGCAGTACTTC
CASSLEPAREHPYEQYF
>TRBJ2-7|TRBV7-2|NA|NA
TGTGCCAGCAGCCCTCAGCAGGGATACGCTTTTTACGAGCAGTACTTC
CASSPQQGYAFYEQYF
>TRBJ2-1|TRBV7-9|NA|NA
TGTGCCAGCAGCGTCTTGGGTTACAATGAGCAGTTCTTC
CASSVLGYNEQFF
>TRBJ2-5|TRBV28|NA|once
TGTGCCAGCAGCCCCGGACCGACGGCCCAGTACTTC
CASSPGPTAQYF
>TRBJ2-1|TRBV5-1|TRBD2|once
TGCGCCAGCAAACTAGCGGGAGCGGACAATGAGCAGTTCTTC
CASKLAGADNEQFF
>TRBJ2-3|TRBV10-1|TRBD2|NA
TGCGCCAGCAGTACCAGGACTAGCGGGGGCACAGATACGCAGTATTTT
CASSTRTSGGTDTQYF